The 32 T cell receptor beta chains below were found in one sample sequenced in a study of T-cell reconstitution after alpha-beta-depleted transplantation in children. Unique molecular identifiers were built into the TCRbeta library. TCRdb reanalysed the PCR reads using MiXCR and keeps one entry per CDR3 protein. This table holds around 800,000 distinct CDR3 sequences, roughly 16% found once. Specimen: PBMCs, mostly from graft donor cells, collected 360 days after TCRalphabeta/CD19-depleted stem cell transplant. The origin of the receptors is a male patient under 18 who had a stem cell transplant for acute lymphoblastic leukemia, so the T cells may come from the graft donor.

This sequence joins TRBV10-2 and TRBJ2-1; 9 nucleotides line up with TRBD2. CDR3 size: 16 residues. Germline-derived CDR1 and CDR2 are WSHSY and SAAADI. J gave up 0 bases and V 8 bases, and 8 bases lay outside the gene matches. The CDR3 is CASLRSGSPSYNEQFF. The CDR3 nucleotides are TGCGCCAGCCTCCGTAGCGGGAGCCCCTCCTACAATGAGCAGTTCTTC.

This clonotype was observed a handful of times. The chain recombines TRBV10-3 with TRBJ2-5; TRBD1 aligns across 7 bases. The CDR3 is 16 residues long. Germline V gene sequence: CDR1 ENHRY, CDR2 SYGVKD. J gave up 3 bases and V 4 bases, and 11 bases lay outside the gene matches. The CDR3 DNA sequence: TGTGCCATCAGTGCCTGGGACAGTGTCATGAAAGAGACCCAGTACTTC. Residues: CAISAWDSVMKETQYF.

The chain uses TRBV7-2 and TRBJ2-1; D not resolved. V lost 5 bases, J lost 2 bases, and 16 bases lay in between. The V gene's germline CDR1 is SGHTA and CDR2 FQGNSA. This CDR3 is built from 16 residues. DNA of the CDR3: TGTGCCAGCAGCCCCCTCCCCGGACCGGCCTACAATGAGCAGTTCTTC. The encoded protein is CASSPLPGPAYNEQFF.

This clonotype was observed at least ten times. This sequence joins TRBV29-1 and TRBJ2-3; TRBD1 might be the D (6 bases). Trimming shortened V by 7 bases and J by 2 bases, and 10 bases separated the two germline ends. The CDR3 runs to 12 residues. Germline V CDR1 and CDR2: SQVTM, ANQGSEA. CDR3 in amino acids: CSDTGITDTQYF. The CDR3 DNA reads TGCAGCGACACAGGGATCACAGATACGCAGTATTTT.

The CDR3 spells CASSQVESGTSPSGNEQYF. CDR3 sequence (DNA): TGCGCCAGCAGCCAAGTGGAATCGGGGACTAGCCCGAGCGGGAACGAGCAGTACTTC. V is TRBV4-1 and J is TRBJ2-7; 9 positions match TRBD2. In germline, CDR1 is MGHRA, CDR2 YSYEKL. Losses at the gene ends were 1 base for V and 5 bases for J; bases not matched to a gene: 18. The CDR3 has 19 amino acids.

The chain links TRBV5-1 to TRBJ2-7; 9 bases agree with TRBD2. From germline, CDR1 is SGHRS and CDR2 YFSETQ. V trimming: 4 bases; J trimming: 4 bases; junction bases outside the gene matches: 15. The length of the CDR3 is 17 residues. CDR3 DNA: TGCGCCAGCAGCGGCTACTCCGAGGGGCTAGCGGGATACGAGCAGTACTTC. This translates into CASSGYSEGLAGYEQYF.

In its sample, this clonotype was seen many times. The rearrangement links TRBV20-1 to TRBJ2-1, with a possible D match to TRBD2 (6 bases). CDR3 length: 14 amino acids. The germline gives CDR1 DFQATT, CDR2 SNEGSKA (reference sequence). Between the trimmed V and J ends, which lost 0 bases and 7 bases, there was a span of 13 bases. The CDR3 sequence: CSARDTGVMNEQFF. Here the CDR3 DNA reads TGCAGTGCTAGAGATACGGGAGTGATGAATGAGCAGTTCTTC.

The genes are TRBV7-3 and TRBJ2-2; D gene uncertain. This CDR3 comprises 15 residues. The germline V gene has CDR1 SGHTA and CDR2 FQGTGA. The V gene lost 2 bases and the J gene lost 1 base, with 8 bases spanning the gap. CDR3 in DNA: TGTGCCAGCAGCTTACGGGCAGGGAACACCGGGGAGCTGTTTTTT. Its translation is CASSLRAGNTGELFF. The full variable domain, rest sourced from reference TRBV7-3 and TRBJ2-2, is GAGVSQTPSNKVTEKGKYVELRCDPISGHTALYWYRQSLGQGPEFLIYFQGTGAADDSGLPNDRFFAVRPEGSVSTLKIQRTERGDSAVYLCASSLRAGNTGELFFGEGSRLTVL.

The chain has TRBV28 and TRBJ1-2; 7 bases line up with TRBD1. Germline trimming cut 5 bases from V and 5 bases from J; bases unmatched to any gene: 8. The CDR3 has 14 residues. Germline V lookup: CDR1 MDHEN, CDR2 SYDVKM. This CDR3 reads CASSPQTGRYGYTF. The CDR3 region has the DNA TGTGCCAGCAGTCCCCAGACAGGGAGATATGGCTACACCTTC.

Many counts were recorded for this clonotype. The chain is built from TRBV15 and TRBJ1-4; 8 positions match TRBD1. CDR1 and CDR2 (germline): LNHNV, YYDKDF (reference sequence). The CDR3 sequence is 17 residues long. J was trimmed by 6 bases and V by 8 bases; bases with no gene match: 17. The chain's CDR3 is CATATFVPGQGDEKLFF. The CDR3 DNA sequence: TGTGCCACCGCTACATTCGTCCCCGGACAGGGAGATGAAAAACTGTTTTTT.

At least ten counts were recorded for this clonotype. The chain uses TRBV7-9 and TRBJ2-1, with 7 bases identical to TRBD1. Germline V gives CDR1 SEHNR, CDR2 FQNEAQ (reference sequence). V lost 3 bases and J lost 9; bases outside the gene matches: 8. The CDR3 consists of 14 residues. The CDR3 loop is CASSFAARQGEQFF. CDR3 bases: TGTGCCAGCAGCTTCGCAGCGCGACAGGGTGAGCAGTTCTTC.

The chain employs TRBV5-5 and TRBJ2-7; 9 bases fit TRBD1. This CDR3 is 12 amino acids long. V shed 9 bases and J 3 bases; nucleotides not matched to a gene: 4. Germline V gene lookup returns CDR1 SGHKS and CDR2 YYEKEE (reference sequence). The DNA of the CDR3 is TGTGCCACCGGACAGGGGTTCTACGAGCAGTACTTC. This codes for CATGQGFYEQYF. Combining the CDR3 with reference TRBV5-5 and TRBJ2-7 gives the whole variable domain DAGVTQSPTHLIKTRGQQVTLRCSPISGHKSVSWYQQVLGQGPQFIFQYYEKEERGRGNFPDRFSARQFPNYSSELNVNALLLGDSALYLCATGQGFYEQYFGPGTRLTVT.

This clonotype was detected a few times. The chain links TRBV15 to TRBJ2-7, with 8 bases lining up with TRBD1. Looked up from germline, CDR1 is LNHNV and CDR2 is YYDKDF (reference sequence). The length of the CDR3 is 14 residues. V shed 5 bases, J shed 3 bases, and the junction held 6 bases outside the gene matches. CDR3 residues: CATSGGQGGYEQYF. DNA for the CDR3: TGTGCCACCAGCGGAGGACAGGGAGGCTACGAGCAGTACTTC.

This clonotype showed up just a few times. CDR3 loop: CSAETGTGGIEQFF. The CDR3 nucleotides are TGCAGCGCCGAAACCGGGACAGGGGGAATTGAGCAGTTCTTC. J is TRBJ2-1 and V is TRBV29-1; 11 bases agree with TRBD1. This CDR3 contains 14 residues. V dropped 7 bases and J dropped 9; count of bases not matched to a gene: 11. Per germline, CDR1 SQVTM and CDR2 ANQGSEA.

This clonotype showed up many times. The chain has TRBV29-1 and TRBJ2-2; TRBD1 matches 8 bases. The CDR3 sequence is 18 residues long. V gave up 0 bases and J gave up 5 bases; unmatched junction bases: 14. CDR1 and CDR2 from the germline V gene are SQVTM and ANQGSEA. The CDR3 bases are TGCAGCGTTGAAGATCCCCTTGAGACAGGGGTTGGAACCGGGGAGCTGTTTTTT. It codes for CSVEDPLETGVGTGELFF.

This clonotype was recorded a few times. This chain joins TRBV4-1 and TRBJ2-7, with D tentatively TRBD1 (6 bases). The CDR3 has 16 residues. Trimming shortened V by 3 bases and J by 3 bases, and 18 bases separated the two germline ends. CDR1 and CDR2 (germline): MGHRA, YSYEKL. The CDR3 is CASSHEGSRGGYEQYF. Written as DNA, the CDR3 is TGCGCCAGCAGCCATGAGGGGTCGAGAGGGGGCTACGAGCAGTACTTC.

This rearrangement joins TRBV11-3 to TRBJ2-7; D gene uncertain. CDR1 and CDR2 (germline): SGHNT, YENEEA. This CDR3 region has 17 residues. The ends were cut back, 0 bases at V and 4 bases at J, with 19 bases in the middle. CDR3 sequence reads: CASSLEFLGNASYEQYF. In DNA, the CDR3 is TGTGCCAGCAGCTTAGAGTTCCTCGGAAACGCGTCGTACGAGCAGTACTTC. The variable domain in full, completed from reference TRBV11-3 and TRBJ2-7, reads EAGVVQSPRYKIIEKKQPVAFWCNPISGHNTLYWYLQNLGQGPELLIRYENEEAVDDSQLPKDRFSAERLKGVDSTLKIQPAELGDSAVYLCASSLEFLGNASYEQYFGPGTRLTVT.

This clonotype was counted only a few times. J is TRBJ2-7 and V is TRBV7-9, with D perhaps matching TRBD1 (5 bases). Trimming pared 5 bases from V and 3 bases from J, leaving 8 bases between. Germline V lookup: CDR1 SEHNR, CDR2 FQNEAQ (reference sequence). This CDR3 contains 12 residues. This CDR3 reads CASSGALYEQYF. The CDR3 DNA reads TGTGCCAGCAGCGGGGCCCTCTACGAGCAGTACTTC. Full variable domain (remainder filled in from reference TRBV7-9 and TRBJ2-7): DTGVSQNPRHKITKRGQNVTFRCDPISEHNRLYWYRQTLGQGPEFLTYFQNEAQLEKSRLLSDRFSAERPKGSFSTLEIQRTEQGDSAMYLCASSGALYEQYFGPGTRLTVT.

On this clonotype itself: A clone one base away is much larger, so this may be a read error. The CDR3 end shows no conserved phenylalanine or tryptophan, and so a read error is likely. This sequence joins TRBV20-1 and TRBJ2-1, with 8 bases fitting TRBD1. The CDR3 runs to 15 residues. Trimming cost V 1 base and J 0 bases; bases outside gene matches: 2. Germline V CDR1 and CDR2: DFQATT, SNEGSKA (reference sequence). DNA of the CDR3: TGCAGTGCTAGAGGGACAGGGACCTCCTACAATGAGCAGTTCTCC. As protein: CSARGTGTSYNEQFS.

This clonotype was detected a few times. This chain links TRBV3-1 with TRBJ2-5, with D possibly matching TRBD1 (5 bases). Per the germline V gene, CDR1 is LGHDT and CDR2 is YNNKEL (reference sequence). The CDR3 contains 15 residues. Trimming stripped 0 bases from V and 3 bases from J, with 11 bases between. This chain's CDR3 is CASSQDIPGKETQYF. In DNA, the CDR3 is TGTGCCAGCAGCCAAGACATCCCAGGGAAAGAGACCCAGTACTTC.

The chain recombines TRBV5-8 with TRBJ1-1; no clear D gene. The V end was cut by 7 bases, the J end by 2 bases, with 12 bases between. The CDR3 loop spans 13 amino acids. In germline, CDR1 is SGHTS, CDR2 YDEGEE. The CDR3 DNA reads TGTGCCAGCCAACGGTCAGTAAACACTGAAGCTTTCTTT. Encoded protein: CASQRSVNTEAFF.

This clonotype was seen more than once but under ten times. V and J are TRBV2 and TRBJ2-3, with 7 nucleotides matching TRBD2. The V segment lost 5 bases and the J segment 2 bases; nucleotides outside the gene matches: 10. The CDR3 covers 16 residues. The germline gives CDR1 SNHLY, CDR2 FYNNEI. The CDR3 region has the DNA TGTGCCAGCAGTCCCCACGCGGGACTACTCACAGATACGCAGTATTTT. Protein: CASSPHAGLLTDTQYF.

The CDR3 loop is CASSQDTVSGFTSYEQYF. The CDR3 DNA sequence: TGTGCCAGCAGCCAAGACACCGTAAGCGGTTTCACCTCCTACGAGCAGTACTTC. The chain employs TRBV3-1 and TRBJ2-7; a possible D gene is TRBD2 (5 bases). Germline assignment: CDR1 LGHDT and CDR2 YNNKEL (reference sequence). Trimming removed 0 bases at V and 0 bases at J, with 18 bases between. This CDR3 region has 18 residues.

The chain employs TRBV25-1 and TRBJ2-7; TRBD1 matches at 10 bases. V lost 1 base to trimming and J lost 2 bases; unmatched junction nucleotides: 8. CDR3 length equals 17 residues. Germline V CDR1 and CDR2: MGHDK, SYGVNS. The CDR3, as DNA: TGTGCCAGCAGTGAATGGGGGACGGGGACAGGGGCCTACGAGCAGTACTTC. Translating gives CASSEWGTGTGAYEQYF.

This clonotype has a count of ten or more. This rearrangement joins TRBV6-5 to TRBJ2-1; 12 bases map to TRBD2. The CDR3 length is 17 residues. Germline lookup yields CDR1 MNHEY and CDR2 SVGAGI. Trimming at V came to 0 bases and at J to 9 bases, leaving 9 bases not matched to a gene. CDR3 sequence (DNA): TGTGCCAGCAGTTACTCTAGCCCGGGACTAGCGGGTTTTGAGCAGTTCTTC. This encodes CASSYSSPGLAGFEQFF.

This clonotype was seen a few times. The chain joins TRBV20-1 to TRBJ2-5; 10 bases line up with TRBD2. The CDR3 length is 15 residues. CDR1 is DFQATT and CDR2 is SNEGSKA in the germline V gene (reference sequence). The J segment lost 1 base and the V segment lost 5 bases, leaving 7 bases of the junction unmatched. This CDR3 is CSADGLAAFQETQYF. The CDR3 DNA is TGCAGTGCTGATGGACTAGCGGCCTTCCAAGAGACCCAGTACTTC.

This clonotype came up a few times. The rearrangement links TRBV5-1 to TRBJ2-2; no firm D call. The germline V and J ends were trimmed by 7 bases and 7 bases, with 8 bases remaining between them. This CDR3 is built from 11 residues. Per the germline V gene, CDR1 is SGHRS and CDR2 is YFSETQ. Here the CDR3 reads CASARYGELFF. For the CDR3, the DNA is TGCGCCAGCGCTCGTTACGGGGAGCTGTTTTTT. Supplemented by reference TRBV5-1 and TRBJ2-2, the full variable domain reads KAGVTQTPRYLIKTRGQQVTLSCSPISGHRSVSWYQQTPGQGLQFLFEYFSETQRNKGNFPGRFSGRQFSNSRSEMNVSTLELGDSALYLCASARYGELFFGEGSRLTVL.

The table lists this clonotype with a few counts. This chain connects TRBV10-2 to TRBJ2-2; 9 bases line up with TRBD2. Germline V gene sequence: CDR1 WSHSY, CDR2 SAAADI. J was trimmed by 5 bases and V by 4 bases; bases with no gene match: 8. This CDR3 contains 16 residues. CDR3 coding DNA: TGCGCCAGCAGTGCCCCTAGCGGGGACGGGACCGGGGAGCTGTTTTTT. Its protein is CASSAPSGDGTGELFF.

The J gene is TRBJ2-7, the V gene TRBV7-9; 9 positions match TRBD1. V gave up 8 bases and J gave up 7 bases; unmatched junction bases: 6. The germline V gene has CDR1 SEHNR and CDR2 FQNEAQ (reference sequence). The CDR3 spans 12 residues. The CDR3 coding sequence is TGTGCCAGCCGGGACAGGGATAGGGAGCAGTACTTC. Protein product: CASRDRDREQYF.

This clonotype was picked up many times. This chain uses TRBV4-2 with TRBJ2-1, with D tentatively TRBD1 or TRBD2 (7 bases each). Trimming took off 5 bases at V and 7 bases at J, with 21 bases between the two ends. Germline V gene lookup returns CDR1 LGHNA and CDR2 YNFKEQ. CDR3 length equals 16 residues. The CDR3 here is CASSRAGGGPKNEQFF. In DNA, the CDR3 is TGTGCCAGCAGCAGAGCAGGGGGAGGGCCGAAAAATGAGCAGTTCTTC.

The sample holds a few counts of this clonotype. The CDR3 sequence: CASSQVIGPYEQYF. Here the CDR3 DNA reads TGCGCCAGCAGCCAGGTTATTGGGCCCTACGAGCAGTACTTC. This chain connects TRBV4-1 to TRBJ2-7; no clear D. Trimming pared 3 bases from V and 2 bases from J, leaving 11 bases between. Per germline, CDR1 MGHRA and CDR2 YSYEKL. The CDR3 runs 14 residues.

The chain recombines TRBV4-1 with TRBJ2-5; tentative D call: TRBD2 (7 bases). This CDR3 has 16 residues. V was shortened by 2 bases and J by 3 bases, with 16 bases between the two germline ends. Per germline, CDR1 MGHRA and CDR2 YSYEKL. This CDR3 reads CASSQIGLGQKETQYF. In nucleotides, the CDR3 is TGCGCCAGCAGCCAAATCGGACTAGGACAGAAAGAGACCCAGTACTTC.